The present TCR beta chain was sequenced within a study of Graves' ophthalmopathy and Graves' hyperthyroidism. Worth noting for this clonotype: Its antigen is not known.

The sequenced template was RNA, covering the TCR beta CDR3 region. The first-round RT-PCR employed HTBI primers together with the Qiagen OneStep RT-PCR kit. A multiplex PCR was then performed as the second round. TCRdb processed the multiplex PCR reads anew with MiXCR; each CDR3 protein has one entry. Here the sample spans about 240,000 distinct CDR3 sequences, about 46% being singletons. Points from the study as a whole: Ophthalmopathy progression was predicted by the model at just over 70% sensitivity and approximately 72% specificity. Blood shared most expanded thyroid clonotypes above 0.001 frequency.

Losses at the gene ends were 5 bases for V and 8 bases for J; bases not matched to a gene: 13. The CDR3 sequence is 15 residues long. Sequences were obtained from peripheral blood. This sequence was found in an adult man with Graves' ophthalmopathy. The chain carries TRBV12-3 or TRBV12-4 and TRBJ1-2, with TRBD1 identical over 8 bases. CDR3 DNA sequence: TGTGCCAGCAGTCAATCAGGGGGCGCGGGGAGAGGCTACACCTTC. Translating it yields CASSQSGGAGRGYTF.